This paragraph reports one T cell receptor (beta chain). There is no known antigen for this receptor. No much larger clone is present one base from it, and per-base qualities are unavailable. Taken from the germline V gene, the CDR1 and CDR2 loops are MNHNS and SASEGT. Relative to germline, V is 4 bases shorter and J is 7 bases shorter, with 18 bases between their ends. Including the terminal cysteine and phenylalanine, the CDR3 comprises 15 residues. Here the CDR3 DNA is all that survives: 45 bases in frame from base 1. Donors were healthy HIV-negative adults with no recently reported acute infections or vaccinations. Every donor was a Caucasian adult residing in Nashville, Tennessee, USA. CD4+ T cells were enriched by magnetic negative selection; naive cells were then positively selected on CD45RA, and the negative fraction formed the memory subset. Blood was collected by leukapheresis, and PBMCs were isolated by Ficoll-Histopaque density gradient centrifugation and then cryopreserved in liquid nitrogen vapor phase. Analytical flow cytometry was used to check the purity and quantity of each magnetically sorted T cell population. Genomic DNA was isolated from each sorted fraction and quantified by UV absorbance on a Nanodrop 2000c.

This entry belongs to a study of shared clonotypes between healthy human individuals (dated by TCRdb to about 2020). Turning to the overall study: The cohort comprised two women and a few men aged 18 to 49 years. For each donor, CD4 naive and CD4 memory were each run on three plates, CD8 naive on two plates, and CD8 memory on one plate. Blood TCR repertoires of four to six healthy adults were deeply sequenced to estimate repertoire size and the extent of clonotype sharing between individuals. To increase sequencing depth and limit assay-specific biases, different laboratories used diverse techniques to prepare libraries and sequence TCR repertoires. Leukapheresis yielded between about 0.9 and 9.5 billion PBMCs per donor. Findings and caveats that apply to the study as a whole: Higher generation probabilities were observed for clonotypes shared by all four sorted-subset donors than for non-shared clonotypes. Estimated clonotype richness was generally larger for naive than for memory subsets. Sampling was restricted to blood, and TCR repertoires in tissue are likely to differ from TCR repertoires in blood. The small number of donors limited the genetic and exposure-history diversity represented. Rarefaction of sorted-subset datasets indicated incomplete sequencing despite the large sequencing depth. Based on pairwise subsampling, the degree of clonotype sharing among donors was expected to be affected by sequencing depth. Roughly 5% of naive CD4, 3.5% of naive CD8, 2% to 2.5% of memory CD4, and around 0.42% of memory CD8 clonotypes were shared across several donors.

Using the deep immunoSEQ assay, TCR CDR3 regions were amplified from genomic DNA by multiplex PCR. For each cell subset, the extracted genomic DNA was distributed evenly across all wells of several immunoSEQ 96-well plates, and each plate served as one replicate. For sorted subsets, about 220 ng of genomic DNA, equivalent to around 30,000 T cell genomes, went into each replicate PCR. The purified libraries were quantified using a Qubit 3.0 fluorometer, sized with a Bioanalyzer 2100, and then quantified again using the KAPA Library Quantification kit. Each immunoSEQ 96-well plate was sequenced on its own single-read 150-cycle Illumina NextSeq 550 flow cell. In the source study's methods: The immunoSEQ output contained only junctional sequences without quality scores, so filtering could not match that applied to full-length reads. To assign V/J genes and CDR3, sequences were annotated against IMGT germline references using PyIR, a Python wrapper for IgBLAST v1.9. Reads were removed for weak V/J assignments (E-value above 1e-6), missing CDR3, stop codons, out-of-frame junctions, or ambiguous translated residues. V3J clonotypes were defined as sequences sharing the same inferred V gene, J gene, and CDR3 amino acid sequence. The percentage overlap between two repertoires was calculated by dividing the number of shared unique clonotypes by the size of the smaller repertoire. RTK rarefaction, the Chao1 estimator, and Recon v2.1 estimates of unobserved clonotypes were used to assess repertoire richness. Generation probabilities were computed with OLGA for all TCRbeta clonotypes obtained by the gDNA method from four donors. TCRdb mirrors the immuneACCESS table, restricted to in-frame sequences. Some clones are absent from its copies; in checked studies, under half trace to an unresolved V gene, and the reason for the others is unknown. Clonal size and the V and J genes are those of that table, whereas D and trimming came from the DNA. Here the sample has some 2,100,000 clones; approximately 94% occur a single time. The ten most abundant clones make up 0.1% to 0.15% of the sample.

Sequences were obtained from naive CD4+ T cells sorted from blood. The sample's cell subset or site label is to be understood as: CD45RA+ positively selected. The receptor comes from a young man in good health. The chain links TRBV6-1 with TRBJ2-3; TRBD2 is a possible D gene, resting on 6 matching bases. CDR3 region: CASSGGRERAYTQYF. The nucleotide sequence is TGTGCCAGCAGTGGCGGTCGGGAGCGGGCTTATACGCAGTATTTT.